The 12 T cell receptor beta chains presented below share a single source sample, sequenced in a study of blood T cell repertoires in COVID-19. Clones were sequenced by immunoSEQ multiplex PCR, and TCRdb holds only the in-frame ones, with some missing. The sample contains over 250,000 clones, 80% to 90% of which appear only once. Sequences were obtained from PBMCs or T cells enriched from blood (not recorded which). These receptors all stem from a young woman who had recovered from COVID-19.

This clone was detected only a few times. V is TRBV11-2 and J is TRBJ1-3; TRBD1 might be the D (5 bases). The germline CDR1 and CDR2 sequences are SGHAT and FQNNGV. Trimming shortened V by 2 bases and J by 4 bases, and 12 bases separated the two germline ends. The CDR3 runs 15 residues. CDR3 in amino acids: CASSLYPGSGNTIYF. The CDR3 nucleotides are TGTGCCAGCAGCTTATATCCAGGGTCAGGAAACACCATATATTTT.

This chain connects TRBV7-8 to TRBJ1-5; tentative D call: TRBD1 (5 bases). In germline, CDR1 is SGHVS, CDR2 FQNEAQ. Between the trimmed V and J ends, which lost 5 bases and 5 bases, there was a span of 19 bases. CDR3 size: 16 residues. The CDR3 region is CASSMLPDTSDQPQHF. CDR3 DNA: TGTGCCAGCAGCATGCTCCCGGACACTTCCGATCAGCCCCAGCATTTT. The complete variable domain, with remaining parts taken from reference TRBV7-8 and TRBJ1-5, reads GAGVSQSPRYKVAKRGQDVALRCDPISGHVSLFWYQQALGQGPEFLTYFQNEAQLDKSGLPSDRFFAERPEGSVSTLKIQRTQQEDSAVYLCASSMLPDTSDQPQHFGDGTRLSIL.

The V and J genes are TRBV7-2 and TRBJ1-3; tentatively, D is TRBD1 (6 bases). The CDR3 contains 15 residues. Between the trimmed V and J ends, which lost 5 bases and 4 bases, there was a span of 15 bases. CDR1 SGHTA and CDR2 FQGNSA come from the germline V gene. For the CDR3, the DNA is TGTGCCAGCAGCCCTACCGGGGGGCTAGGAAACACCATATATTTT. Protein sequence: CASSPTGGLGNTIYF.

This chain's CDR3 is CASSLSVGGPSTDTQYF. In nucleotides, the CDR3 is TGTGCCAGCAGTTTATCAGTGGGGGGACCTAGCACAGATACGCAGTATTTT. V is TRBV28 and J is TRBJ2-3; weak D call: TRBD2 (6 bases). Germline V lookup: CDR1 MDHEN, CDR2 SYDVKM. Trimming shortened V by 1 base and J by 0 bases, and 14 bases separated the two germline ends. There are 17 residues in the CDR3.

The chain has TRBV25-1 and TRBJ2-5, with a tentative D call TRBD1 (6 bases). CDR3 size: 14 residues. Germline V gene data show CDR1 as MGHDK and CDR2 as SYGVNS. The V and J ends lost 4 bases and 1 base respectively, with 10 bases between them. The CDR3 DNA reads TGTGCCAGCAGTGCTCCGACAGGCCAAGAGACCCAGTACTTC. It codes for CASSAPTGQETQYF.

J is TRBJ2-3 and V is TRBV6-5; TRBD2 agrees at 8 bases. The junction had 2 bases not matched to a gene; V was cut back by 2 bases and J by 4 bases. Germline V gene sequence: CDR1 MNHEY, CDR2 SVGAGI. This CDR3 contains 14 residues. CDR3 nucleotides: TGTGCCAGCAGTTACCTCGGGAGGGCAGATACGCAGTATTTT. Its translation is CASSYLGRADTQYF.

The V and J genes are TRBV11-2 and TRBJ1-2; 7 nucleotides align to TRBD1. From germline, CDR1 is SGHAT and CDR2 FQNNGV. This CDR3 is 12 amino acids long. The V gene end was trimmed by 4 bases and the J gene end by 7 bases; junction bases not matched to a gene: 3. The CDR3 region has the DNA TGTGCCAGCAGCTCCGACAGGGCTGGCTACACCTTC. As protein: CASSSDRAGYTF.

The J gene is TRBJ1-2, the V gene TRBV3-1 (or the pseudogene TRBV3-2); 8 positions match TRBD1. Germline lookup yields CDR1 LGHDT and CDR2 YNNKEL (reference sequence). This CDR3 contains 16 residues. With V trimmed by 4 bases and J by 6 bases, 13 bases remained unmatched. The CDR3 is CASSPTISDRVNGYTF. The CDR3 region has the DNA TGTGCCAGCAGCCCTACCATCTCGGACAGGGTAAATGGCTACACCTTC.

This chain links TRBV20-1 with TRBJ1-2, with D perhaps matching TRBD1 (6 bases). The CDR3 extends over 14 amino acids. The V end lost 3 bases, the J end lost 3 bases, and 14 bases lay between the germline ends. Germline loops: CDR1 DFQATT, CDR2 SNEGSKA (reference sequence). The CDR3 DNA sequence: TGCAGTGCTAGTAGCCCAGGGGTACACTATGGCTACACCTTC. Protein: CSASSPGVHYGYTF.

The chain couples TRBV9 to TRBJ1-3; D gene ambiguous. The germline V gene encodes CDR1 SGDLS and CDR2 YYNGEE. The ends were cut back, 0 bases at V and 0 bases at J, with 10 bases in the middle. This CDR3 has 16 amino acids. The CDR3 nucleotides are TGTGCCAGCAGCGTAGGCCCCGTCAGCTCTGGAAACACCATATATTTT. It yields the protein CASSVGPVSSGNTIYF.

The V and J genes are TRBV6-5 and TRBJ1-3; D gene unclear. With 8 bases removed from V and 0 bases from J, the gap between germline ends came to 14 bases. The CDR3 extends over 15 amino acids. Germline assignment: CDR1 MNHEY and CDR2 SVGAGI. CDR3 in amino acids: CASSKLHRSGNTIYF. The CDR3 DNA reads as TGTGCCAGCTCCAAGCTCCACCGCTCTGGAAACACCATATATTTT.

This chain's CDR3 is CASSLTENTEAFF. For the CDR3, the DNA is TGTGCCAGCAGCTTGACTGAGAACACTGAAGCTTTCTTT. The chain carries TRBV5-8 and TRBJ1-1, with D unclear. Germline V gene data show CDR1 as SGHTS and CDR2 as YDEGEE. V was cut by 1 base and J by 1 base, with 5 bases left in between. The CDR3 spans 13 residues.